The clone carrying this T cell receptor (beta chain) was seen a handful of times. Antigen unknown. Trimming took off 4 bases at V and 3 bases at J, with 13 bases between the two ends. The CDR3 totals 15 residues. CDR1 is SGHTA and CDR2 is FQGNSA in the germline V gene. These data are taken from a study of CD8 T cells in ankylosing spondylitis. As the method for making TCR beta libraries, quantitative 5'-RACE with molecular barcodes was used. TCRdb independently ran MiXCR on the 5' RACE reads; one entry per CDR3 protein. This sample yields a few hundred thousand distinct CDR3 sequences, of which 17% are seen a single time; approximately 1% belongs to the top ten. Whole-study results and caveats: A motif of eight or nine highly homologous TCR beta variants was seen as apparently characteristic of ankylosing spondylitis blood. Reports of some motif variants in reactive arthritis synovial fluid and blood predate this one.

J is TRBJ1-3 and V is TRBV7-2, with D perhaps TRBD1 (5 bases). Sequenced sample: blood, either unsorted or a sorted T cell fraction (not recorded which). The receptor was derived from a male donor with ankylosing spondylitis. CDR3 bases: TGTGCCAGCAGCTCCGCCAGCAGGGATGGAAACACCATATATTTT. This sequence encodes CASSSASRDGNTIYF.